These 19 T cell receptor beta chains were sequenced from one sample in a study of cytomegalovirus exposure and HLA in healthy donors. Primers included in the PCR were 60 Vbeta and 13 Jbeta primers. TCRdb's copy holds only in-frame clones and misses some; the assay was immunoSEQ multiplex PCR. The sample includes more than 70,000 clones, roughly 67% of them seen just once. Material for sequencing was PBMCs. The receptor set was obtained from a middle-aged man in good health and CMV-seropositive.

In this sample, this clone turned up once. The CDR3 DNA reads TGTGCCTGGGACCCCGGGAACTATGGCTACACCTTC. Its protein is CAWDPGNYGYTF. V and J are TRBV30 and TRBJ1-2; D uncertain. CDR3 length equals 12 residues. Deletions cut 5 bases from V and 2 bases from J, with 9 bases between. Per germline, CDR1 GTSNPN and CDR2 SVGIG (reference sequence).

The J gene is TRBJ2-7, the V gene TRBV6-1, with TRBD1 matching 8 bases. The V gene's germline CDR1 is MNHNS and CDR2 SASEGT. This CDR3 contains 12 residues. V was clipped by 7 bases and J by 6 bases; unmatched bases: 5. CDR3 sequence reads: CASNQGAGEQYF. CDR3 DNA sequence: TGTGCCAGCAACCAGGGGGCGGGCGAGCAGTACTTC.

This clone is medium-sized. The rearrangement links TRBV4-3 to TRBJ1-1; a weak D match, TRBD1 (5 bases). Trimming shortened V by 2 bases and J by 4 bases, and 14 bases separated the two germline ends. CDR1 and CDR2 (germline): LGHNA, YSLEER. The CDR3 has 15 amino acids. The CDR3 here is CASSQLGDWGTEAFF. The CDR3 DNA reads TGCGCCAGCAGCCAACTAGGGGACTGGGGCACTGAAGCTTTCTTT.

This rearrangement joins TRBV27 to TRBJ1-5, with 7 bases fitting TRBD1. The CDR3 has 13 amino acids. In germline, CDR1 is MNHEY, CDR2 SMNVEV (reference sequence). Germline trimming cut 5 bases from V and 3 bases from J; bases unmatched to any gene: 1. CDR3 sequence (DNA): TGTGCCAGCAGTGACAGGGCCAATCAGCCCCAGCATTTT. This translates into CASSDRANQPQHF.

A single count supports this clone. The rearrangement joins TRBV7-9 to TRBJ2-1; no clear D. The CDR3 is made up of 15 amino acids. Germline V gene data show CDR1 as SEHNR and CDR2 as FQNEAQ (reference sequence). Deletions cut 1 base from V and 0 bases from J, with 7 bases between. CDR3 residues: CASSLGQDSYNEQFF. Written as DNA, the CDR3 is TGTGCCAGCAGCTTAGGGCAGGACTCCTACAATGAGCAGTTCTTC.

The chain employs TRBV19 and TRBJ2-6; tentatively, D is TRBD1 (5 bases). Germline assignment: CDR1 LNHDA and CDR2 SQIVND (reference sequence). This CDR3 has 15 amino acids. V lost 10 bases and J 0 bases, leaving 13 bases between the germline ends. The CDR3 nucleotides are TGTGCCACAGGGATAATTCACTCTGGGGCCAACGTCCTGACTTTC. It yields the protein CATGIIHSGANVLTF.

Ten or more counts support this clone. The CDR3 region is CASSLYLDTSRRNTEAFF. CDR3 sequence (DNA): TGTGCCAGCAGCTTGTATCTGGACACCTCACGCCGGAACACTGAAGCTTTCTTT. The chain carries TRBV5-6 and TRBJ1-1; possibly TRBD1 for D (5 bases). The CDR3 extends over 18 amino acids. The V and J ends lost 1 base and 1 base respectively, with 20 bases between them. Germline lookup yields CDR1 SGHDT and CDR2 YYEEEE. The variable domain in full, with the rest retrieved from reference TRBV5-6 and TRBJ1-1, is DAGVTQSPTHLIKTRGQQVTLRCSPKSGHDTVSWYQQALGQGPQFIFQYYEEEERQRGNFPDRFSGHQFPNYSSELNVNALLLGDSALYLCASSLYLDTSRRNTEAFFGQGTRLTVV.

This chain connects TRBV5-6 to TRBJ2-5; TRBD1 agrees at 10 bases. Germline values: CDR1 SGHDT, CDR2 YYEEEE. The ends lost 0 bases at V and 5 bases at J; junction bases unmatched: 7. CDR3 length: 16 residues. CDR3 sequence reads: CASSLELTGGGETQYF. Written as DNA, the CDR3 is TGTGCCAGCAGCTTGGAGCTGACAGGGGGCGGGGAGACCCAGTACTTC. The full variable domain, with the rest looked up from reference TRBV5-6 and TRBJ2-5, is DAGVTQSPTHLIKTRGQQVTLRCSPKSGHDTVSWYQQALGQGPQFIFQYYEEEERQRGNFPDRFSGHQFPNYSSELNVNALLLGDSALYLCASSLELTGGGETQYFGPGTRLLVL.

V usage is TRBV25-1 and J usage is TRBJ2-1; D perhaps matches TRBD2 (6 bases). This CDR3 region has 15 residues. The V end lost 3 bases, the J end lost 5 bases, and 14 bases lay between the germline ends. Per germline, CDR1 MGHDK and CDR2 SYGVNS. The DNA for the CDR3 is TGTGCCAGCAGTGAGACTAGTGCTTGGGACAATGAGCAGTTCTTC. Protein product: CASSETSAWDNEQFF.

This chain joins TRBV28 and TRBJ1-4, with TRBD1 matching 9 bases. The CDR3 covers 17 residues. V was clipped by 2 bases and J by 6 bases; unmatched bases: 10. CDR1 and CDR2 (germline): MDHEN, SYDVKM. The chain's CDR3 is CASSLATGGAADEKLFF. Here the CDR3 DNA reads TGTGCCAGCAGTTTAGCAACAGGGGGCGCGGCGGATGAAAAACTGTTTTTT.

This chain links TRBV11-3 with TRBJ2-2, with D possibly matching TRBD1 (5 bases). V was trimmed by 3 bases and J by 6 bases, leaving 11 bases between them. Germline V gene sequence: CDR1 SGHNT, CDR2 YENEEA. The CDR3 runs to 14 residues. DNA of the CDR3: TGTGCCAGCAGCTTCGGATTAGGGGCCGGGGAGCTGTTTTTT. This translates into CASSFGLGAGELFF.

This clone was seen a handful of times. The chain combines TRBV7-8 with TRBJ2-1; tentative D call: TRBD1 (6 bases). V lost 2 bases, J lost 2 bases, and 10 bases lay in between. The CDR3 loop spans 15 amino acids. Germline lookup yields CDR1 SGHVS and CDR2 FQNEAQ. CDR3 coding DNA: TGTGCCAGCAGCTTAAGGACAGCAACCTACAATGAGCAGTTCTTC. Residues: CASSLRTATYNEQFF.

The chain couples TRBV5-4 to TRBJ2-5; 9 nucleotides agree with TRBD1. Germline V gene lookup returns CDR1 SGHNT and CDR2 YYREEE (reference sequence). Trimming removed 5 bases from V and 7 bases from J; junction bases left unmatched: 9. CDR3 length: 14 amino acids. DNA for the CDR3: TGTGCCAGCAGTCAACAGGGGGCGGCGGGGACCCAGTACTTC. This codes for CASSQQGAAGTQYF.

The sample holds a few counts of this clone. V is TRBV12-5 and J is TRBJ1-1; D remains ambiguous. The germline CDR1 and CDR2 sequences are LGHNT and FRNRAP. Trimming left V 5 bases short and J 11 bases short, with 12 bases between. This CDR3 is 11 amino acids long. The CDR3 spells CASGPKIAAFF. The CDR3 DNA follows: TGTGCTAGTGGTCCCAAAATCGCGGCTTTCTTT. Full variable domain (outside the CDR3, taken from reference TRBV12-5 and TRBJ1-1): DARVTQTPRHKVTEMGQEVTMRCQPILGHNTVFWYRQTMMQGLELLAYFRNRAPLDDSGMPKDRFSAEMPDATLATLKIQPSEPRDSAVYFCASGPKIAAFFGQGTRLTVV.

The J gene is TRBJ1-1, the V gene TRBV6-1; D call uncertain. In germline, CDR1 is MNHNS, CDR2 SASEGT. This CDR3 contains 14 residues. V lost 0 bases and J 4 bases, leaving 9 bases between the germline ends. This CDR3 reads CASSEAMRGTEAFF. The CDR3 nucleotides read TGTGCCAGCAGTGAAGCCATGCGGGGCACTGAAGCTTTCTTT.

There are a few counts of this clone. The gene calls are TRBV30 and TRBJ2-7; the D gene is possibly TRBD1 (6 bases). This CDR3 region has 12 residues. Germline values: CDR1 GTSNPN, CDR2 SVGIG (reference sequence). Trimming stripped 4 bases from V and 1 base from J, with 8 bases between. The CDR3 coding sequence is TGTGCCTGGACGGACAGTTCCTACGAGCAGTACTTC. The encoded protein is CAWTDSSYEQYF.

The rearrangement uses TRBV10-2 and TRBJ1-1; TRBD1 might be the D (6 bases). The V and J ends lost 2 bases and 10 bases respectively, with 14 bases between them. The CDR3 extends over 13 amino acids. Germline assignment: CDR1 WSHSY and CDR2 SAAADI. The CDR3 loop reads CASSELESQGAFF. The CDR3 bases are TGCGCCAGCAGTGAGCTGGAGTCACAGGGAGCTTTCTTT.

This chain links TRBV27 with TRBJ2-7, with D perhaps matching TRBD1 (7 bases). Trimming left V 8 bases short and J 2 bases short, with 10 bases between. CDR3 length equals 12 residues. Germline V lookup: CDR1 MNHEY, CDR2 SMNVEV (reference sequence). The CDR3 DNA follows: TGTGCCAGCGGCGGGACAGCCTACGAGCAGTACTTC. Residues: CASGGTAYEQYF.

The chain has TRBV5-1 and TRBJ1-1; D gene ambiguous. There are 14 residues in the CDR3. The ends were cut back, 0 bases at V and 2 bases at J, with 8 bases in the middle. Germline V lookup: CDR1 SGHRS, CDR2 YFSETQ. The CDR3 coding sequence is TGCGCCAGCAGCTTGGATAGCACAAACACTGAAGCTTTCTTT. Protein: CASSLDSTNTEAFF.